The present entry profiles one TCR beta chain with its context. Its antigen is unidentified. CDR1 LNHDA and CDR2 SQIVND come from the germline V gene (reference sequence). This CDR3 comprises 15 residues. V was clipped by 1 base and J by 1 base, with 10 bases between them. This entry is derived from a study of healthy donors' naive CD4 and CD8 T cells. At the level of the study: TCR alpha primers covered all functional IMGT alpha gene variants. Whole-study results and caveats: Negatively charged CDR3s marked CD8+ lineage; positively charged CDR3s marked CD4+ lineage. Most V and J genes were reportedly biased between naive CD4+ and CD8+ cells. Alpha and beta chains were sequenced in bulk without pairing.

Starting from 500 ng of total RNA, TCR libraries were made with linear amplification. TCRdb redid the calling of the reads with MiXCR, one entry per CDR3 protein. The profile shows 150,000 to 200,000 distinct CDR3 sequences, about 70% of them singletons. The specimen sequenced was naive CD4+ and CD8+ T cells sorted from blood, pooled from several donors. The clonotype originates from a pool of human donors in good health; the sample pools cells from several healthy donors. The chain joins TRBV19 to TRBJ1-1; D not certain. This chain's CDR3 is CASSIGGYGNTEAFF. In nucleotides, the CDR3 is TGTGCCAGTAGTATAGGCGGTTATGGGAACACTGAAGCTTTCTTT.